Listed below are T cell receptor beta chains from one sample, sequenced in a study of shared clonotypes between healthy human individuals. Sequenced by immunoSEQ multiplex PCR; TCRdb stores in-frame clones only, minus some. The sample lists roughly 2.6 million clones; approximately 94% were seen once. Input material: naive CD4+ T cells sorted from blood. These receptors originate from a man aged 18 to 29 in good health. Each CDR3 is given with its conserved first and last residue. D genes are given only for firm matches. Size is omitted from some rows. Given values are once, few, many or a class for expanded clones.

>14|NA|NA|TRBJ1-5|TRBV5-5
CASSPDSSNQPQHF
TGTGCCAGCAGCCCCGACAGTAGCAATCAGCCCCAGCATTTT
>11|NA|NA|TRBJ1-1|TRBV20-1
CSARENTEAFF
TGCAGTGCTAGGGAGAACACTGAAGCTTTCTTT
>13|NA|NA|TRBJ2-3|TRBV4-1
CASSQDGGYTQYF
TGCGCCAGCAGCCAGGACGGGGGATATACGCAGTATTTT
>17|NA|NA|TRBJ2-3|TRBV19
CASKSVLGGSSTDTQYF
TGTGCCAGTAAAAGTGTACTAGGAGGGAGTAGTACAGATACGCAGTATTTT
>17|TRBD2|NA|TRBJ2-3|TRBV4-3
CASSQDRASGRADTQYF
TGCGCCAGCAGCCAAGATCGAGCTAGCGGGAGAGCGGATACGCAGTATTTT
>15|TRBD1|NA|TRBJ1-2|TRBV27
CASRTLQGAHGGYTF
TGTGCCAGCAGGACCTTACAGGGGGCCCACGGGGGCTACACCTTC
>14|NA|NA|TRBJ2-7|TRBV10-2
CASSEMGGTVEQYF
TGCGCCAGCAGTGAGATGGGGGGTACAGTCGAGCAGTACTTC
>16|TRBD1|NA|TRBJ1-4|TRBV2
CASSRDRGMVGEKLFF
TGTGCCAGCAGCCGGGACAGGGGCATGGTTGGGGAAAAACTGTTTTTT
>13|NA|NA|TRBJ1-3|TRBV29-1
CSVGVGTGNTIYF
TGCAGCGTTGGAGTAGGGACGGGAAACACCATATATTTT
>16|NA|NA|TRBJ2-3|TRBV7-9
CASSSRGHRDTDTQYF
TGTGCCAGCAGCTCGAGGGGCCACCGTGACACAGATACGCAGTATTTT
>16|TRBD2|NA|TRBJ2-1|TRBV5-1
CASNLGYSGPDNEQFF
TGCGCCAGCAACCTTGGGTATAGCGGGCCGGACAATGAGCAGTTCTTC
>17|NA|NA|TRBJ1-2|TRBV9
CASSVDFQGPYLDGYTF
TGTGCCAGCAGCGTAGATTTTCAGGGGCCCTACCTTGATGGCTACACCTTC
>15|NA|once|TRBJ2-5|TRBV4-1
CASSQSGTGQETQYF
TGCGCCAGCAGCCAATCGGGGACTGGTCAAGAGACCCAGTACTTC
>14|NA|NA|TRBJ2-2|TRBV18
CASSGGQNTGELFF
TGTGCCAGCTCTGGAGGACAGAACACCGGGGAGCTGTTTTTT
>14|NA|NA|TRBJ2-7|TRBV7-8
CASSLGRGRDEQYF
TGTGCCAGCAGCTTAGGCCGGGGTCGGGACGAGCAGTACTTC